The 9 T cell receptor beta chains below come from one sample, sequenced in a study of T cell clonotyping in hematopoietic cell transplantation. The time point was: recipient sample about 28 days before transplant, after cytoreduction. Here immunoSEQ multiplex PCR was the method, and the copy in TCRdb shows in-frame clones only, minus some. The sample lists about 36,000 clones, roughly 95% occurring once. This specimen consisted of peripheral blood mononuclear cells, obtained before stem cell transplant. All receptors come from a man in his forties with chronic myeloid leukemia. Some clones in this sample may be carry-over from other donors' samples.

The chain's CDR3 is CASSPPQRVNYGYTF. The CDR3 DNA is TGTGCCAGCAGTCCCCCGCAGAGGGTCAACTATGGCTACACCTTC. The chain combines TRBV28 with TRBJ1-2; D is unresolved. The germline V gene encodes CDR1 MDHEN and CDR2 SYDVKM. V gave up 5 bases and J gave up 2 bases, with 15 bases separating them. The CDR3 is 15 residues long.

The chain is built from TRBV6-5 and TRBJ1-2; no clear D gene. Germline V CDR1 and CDR2: MNHEY, SVGAGI. The CDR3 loop spans 15 amino acids. The V end was cut by 2 bases, the J end by 2 bases, with 12 bases between. CDR3 DNA sequence: TGTGCCAGCAGTTACGAGGCAGGAATAAACTATGGCTACACCTTC. This codes for CASSYEAGINYGYTF.

The CDR3 DNA reads as TGTGCCTGGAGTTCCCCCGACAGGGATCACACCGGGGAGCTGTTTTTT. Translating it yields CAWSSPDRDHTGELFF. The chain couples TRBV30 to TRBJ2-2; the match to TRBD1 covers 7 bases. With V trimmed by 2 bases and J by 3 bases, 9 bases remained unmatched. Germline lookup yields CDR1 GTSNPN and CDR2 SVGIG (reference sequence). The CDR3 extends over 16 amino acids.

This rearrangement joins TRBV6-5 to TRBJ1-5; TRBD1 is a possible D gene (5 bases). Germline assignment: CDR1 MNHEY and CDR2 SVGAGI. Trimming stripped 0 bases from V and 5 bases from J, with 8 bases between. The CDR3 is 14 amino acids. CDR3: CASSYSQDDQPQHF. For the CDR3, the DNA is TGTGCCAGCAGTTACTCACAGGACGATCAGCCCCAGCATTTT.

This chain connects TRBV27 to TRBJ1-5; no clear D. The CDR3 runs to 12 residues. The V end lost 8 bases, the J end lost 0 bases, and 5 bases lay between the germline ends. Germline V CDR1 and CDR2: MNHEY, SMNVEV (reference sequence). The CDR3 region has the DNA TGTGCCAGCCGAGATAGCAATCAGCCCCAGCATTTT. It is translated as CASRDSNQPQHF.

The chain carries TRBV5-4 and TRBJ2-3; no clear D. The germline V gene encodes CDR1 SGHNT and CDR2 YYREEE (reference sequence). Trimming removed 0 bases from V and 3 bases from J, with 14 bases in between. The CDR3 contains 16 residues. The CDR3 sequence: CASSLGSPVDTDTQYF. The CDR3 DNA is TGTGCCAGCAGCTTGGGTTCGCCGGTGGATACAGATACGCAGTATTTT.

This sequence joins TRBV4-3 and TRBJ1-4; 9 bases are a match to TRBD1. The CDR3 has 16 amino acids. The germline gives CDR1 LGHNA, CDR2 YSLEER. Losses at the gene ends were 2 bases for V and 8 bases for J; bases not matched to a gene: 9. CDR3 nucleotides: TGCGCCAGCAGCCAACTAACGACAGGGGGACAGGAAAAACTGTTTTTT. It specifies CASSQLTTGGQEKLFF.

The chain links TRBV10-3 to TRBJ1-2; 7 positions agree with TRBD1. Germline loops: CDR1 ENHRY, CDR2 SYGVKD. V gave up 4 bases and J gave up 8 bases; unmatched junction bases: 7. This CDR3 has 13 residues. This CDR3 reads CAISGLEGAGYTF. DNA of the CDR3: TGTGCCATCAGTGGCCTGGAGGGGGCAGGCTACACCTTC.

This sequence joins TRBV7-8 and TRBJ1-2, with D possibly being TRBD1 (6 bases). The CDR3 has 15 amino acids. From germline, CDR1 is SGHVS and CDR2 FQNEAQ. Deletions cut 5 bases from V and 0 bases from J, with 13 bases between. CDR3 region: CASSVGQSANYGYTF. The DNA of the CDR3 is TGTGCCAGCAGCGTAGGACAGTCAGCTAACTATGGCTACACCTTC.